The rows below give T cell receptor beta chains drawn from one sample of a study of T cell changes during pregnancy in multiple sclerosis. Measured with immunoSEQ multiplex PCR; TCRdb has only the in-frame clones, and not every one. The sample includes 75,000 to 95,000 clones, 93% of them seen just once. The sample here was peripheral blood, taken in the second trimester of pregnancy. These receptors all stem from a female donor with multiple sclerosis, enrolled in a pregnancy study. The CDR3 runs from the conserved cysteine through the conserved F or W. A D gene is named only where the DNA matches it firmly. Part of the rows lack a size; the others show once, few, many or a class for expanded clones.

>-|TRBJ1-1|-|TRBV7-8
CASSADTFGNTEAFF
TGTGCCAGCAGCGCGGACACCTTTGGGAACACTGAAGCTTTCTTT
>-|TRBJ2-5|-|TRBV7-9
CASSFIIGAQETQYF
TGTGCCAGCAGCTTTATCATAGGAGCTCAAGAGACCCAGTACTTC
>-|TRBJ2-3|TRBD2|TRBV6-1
CASIPGLVATDTQYF
TGTGCCAGCATACCGGGACTAGTGGCGACAGATACGCAGTATTTT
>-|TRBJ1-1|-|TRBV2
CASSVEGRDTEAFF
TGTGCCAGCAGTGTAGAAGGCAGGGATACCGAAGCTTTCTTT
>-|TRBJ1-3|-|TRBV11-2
CASSSRPGRLRLNTIYF
TGTGCCAGCAGCAGCCGGCCGGGGAGGTTACGGTTAAACACCATATATTTT
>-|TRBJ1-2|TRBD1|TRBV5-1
CASSLVGQGIYGYTF
TGCGCCAGCAGCTTGGTAGGACAGGGTATCTATGGCTACACCTTC
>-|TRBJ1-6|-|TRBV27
CASSLAAVQIGSPLHF
TGTGCCAGCAGTTTAGCGGCAGTCCAAATCGGTTCACCCCTCCACTTT
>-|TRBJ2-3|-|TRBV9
CASSAGSTDTQYF
TGTGCCAGCAGCGCAGGGAGCACAGATACGCAGTATTTT
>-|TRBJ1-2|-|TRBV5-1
CASRADDRSYGYTF
TGCGCCAGCAGGGCAGACGACAGAAGCTATGGCTACACCTTC
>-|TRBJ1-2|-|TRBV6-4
CASSETPQGVDGYTF
TGTGCCAGCAGTGAAACCCCACAGGGAGTCGATGGCTACACCTTC
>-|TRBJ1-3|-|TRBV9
CASSATDPGNTIYF
TGTGCCAGCAGCGCGACAGACCCTGGAAACACCATATATTTT
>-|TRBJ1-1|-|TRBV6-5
CASSSQAPGVGTEAFF
TGTGCCAGCAGTTCACAGGCCCCAGGGGTAGGCACTGAAGCTTTCTTT
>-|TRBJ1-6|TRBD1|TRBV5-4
CASSPGDSGPLHF
TGTGCCAGCAGCCCTGGGGACAGTGGACCCCTCCACTTT
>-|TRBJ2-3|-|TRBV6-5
CASSSHLGGTDTQYF
TGTGCCAGCAGTTCCCATCTAGGGGGCACAGATACGCAGTATTTT
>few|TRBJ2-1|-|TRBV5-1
CASSLSLTNEQFF
TGCGCCAGCAGCTTGAGCCTTACGAATGAGCAGTTCTTC
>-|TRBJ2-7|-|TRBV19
CASSTGQTYEQYF
TGTGCCAGTAGTACCGGACAGACCTACGAGCAGTACTTC
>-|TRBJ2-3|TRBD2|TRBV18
CASSPLGTSGTDTQYF
TGTGCCAGCTCACCACTCGGGACTAGCGGCACAGATACGCAGTATTTT
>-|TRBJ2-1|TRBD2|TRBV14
CASSFRGGLSYNEQFF
TGTGCCAGCAGCTTCCGCGGGGGTCTCTCCTACAATGAGCAGTTCTTC
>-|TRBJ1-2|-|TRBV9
CASRGTGSGDGYTF
TGTGCCAGCAGGGGTACAGGGTCTGGAGATGGCTACACCTTC
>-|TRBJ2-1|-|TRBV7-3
CASSPLGQSSYNEQFF
TGTGCCAGCAGCCCCCTAGGACAGAGCTCCTACAATGAGCAGTTCTTC
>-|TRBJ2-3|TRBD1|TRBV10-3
CAISEATGRTDTQYF
TGTGCCATCAGTGAAGCGACAGGGCGCACAGATACGCAGTATTTT
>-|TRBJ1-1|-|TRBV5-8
CASSLGAGTEAFF
TGTGCCAGCAGCTTGGGTGCGGGGACTGAAGCTTTCTTT
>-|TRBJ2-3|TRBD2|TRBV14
CASSLRGGIGTDTQYF
TGTGCCAGCAGCTTACGCGGGGGGATTGGCACAGATACGCAGTATTTT
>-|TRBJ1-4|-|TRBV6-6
CASSSTGKLFF
TGTGCCAGCAGTTCCACAGGGAAACTGTTTTTT
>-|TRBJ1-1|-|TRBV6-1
CASSRMTAGNTEAFF
TGTGCCAGCAGTAGAATGACAGCTGGGAACACTGAAGCTTTCTTT
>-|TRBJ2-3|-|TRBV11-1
CASSSLGGAARDTQYF
TGTGCCAGCAGCTCCCTTGGCGGGGCCGCCAGAGATACGCAGTATTTT
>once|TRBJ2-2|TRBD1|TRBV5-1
CASSPGTGNTGELFF
TGCGCCAGCAGCCCCGGGACAGGGAACACCGGGGAGCTGTTTTTT
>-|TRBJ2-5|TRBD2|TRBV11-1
CASSLSSGGPGETQYF
TGTGCCAGCAGCCTATCGAGCGGGGGGCCTGGGGAGACCCAGTACTTC
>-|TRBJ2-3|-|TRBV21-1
CASSTKTGTFTDTQYF
TGTGCCAGCAGCACGAAGACAGGGACCTTCACAGATACGCAGTATTTT
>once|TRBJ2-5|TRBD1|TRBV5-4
CASSFRDRVTQYF
TGTGCCAGCAGCTTCCGGGACAGGGTGACCCAGTACTTC
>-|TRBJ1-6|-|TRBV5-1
CASSLAGDAANSPLHF
TGCGCCAGCAGCTTGGCCGGGGATGCCGCTAATTCACCCCTCCACTTT
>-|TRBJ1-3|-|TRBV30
CAWSGANSRGNTIYF
TGTGCCTGGAGTGGGGCTAACTCTCGAGGAAACACCATATATTTT
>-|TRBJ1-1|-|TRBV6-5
CASSYEGLTNTEAFF
TGTGCCAGCAGTTACGAGGGACTCACGAACACTGAAGCTTTCTTT
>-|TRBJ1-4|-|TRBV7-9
CASSLALQEFKLFF
TGTGCCAGCAGCTTAGCTCTCCAGGAATTCAAACTGTTTTTT
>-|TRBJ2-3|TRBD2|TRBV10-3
CAISDTSGPTDTQYF
TGTGCCATCAGTGACACTAGCGGACCCACAGATACGCAGTATTTT
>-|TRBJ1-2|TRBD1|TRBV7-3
CASSSGGDSIYGYTF
TGTGCCAGCAGCTCGGGTGGGGACAGCATCTATGGCTACACCTTC
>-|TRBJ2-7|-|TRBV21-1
CASSSSGVEQYF
TGTGCCAGCAGTTCGTCAGGGGTCGAGCAGTACTTC
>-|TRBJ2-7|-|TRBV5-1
CASRIEGFPDGRLYF
TGCGCCAGCAGAATAGAGGGCTTTCCGGACGGGCGATTGTACTTC
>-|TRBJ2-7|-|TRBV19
CASSGMDSSYEQYF
TGTGCCAGTAGCGGCATGGACAGCTCCTACGAGCAGTACTTC
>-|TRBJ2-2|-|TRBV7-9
CASRSGTPNTGELFF
TGTGCCAGCAGATCCGGGACACCCAACACCGGGGAGCTGTTTTTT
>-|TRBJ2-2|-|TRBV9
CASSVTGTTNTGELFF
TGTGCCAGCAGCGTAACAGGGACTACCAACACCGGGGAGCTGTTTTTT
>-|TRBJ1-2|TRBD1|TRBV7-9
CASSSIEGGHGYTF
TGTGCCAGCAGCTCTATCGAAGGGGGCCATGGCTACACCTTC
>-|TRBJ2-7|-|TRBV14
CASSQDTDWRESSYEQYF
TGTGCCAGCAGCCAAGATACGGATTGGAGGGAAAGCTCCTACGAGCAGTACTTC
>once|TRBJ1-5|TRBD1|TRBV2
CASSVETGTGGGNQPQHF
TGTGCCAGCAGTGTAGAAACCGGGACAGGGGGCGGAAATCAGCCCCAGCATTTT
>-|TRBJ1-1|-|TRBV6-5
CASSYGGENTEAFF
TGTGCCAGCAGTTACGGGGGGGAGAACACTGAAGCTTTCTTT
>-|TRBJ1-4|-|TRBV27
CASRPTGANEKLFF
TGTGCCAGCAGACCAACGGGGGCTAATGAAAAACTGTTTTTT
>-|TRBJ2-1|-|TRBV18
CASSPPGRRLGNEQFF
TGTGCCAGCTCACCGCCTGGACGGAGGTTGGGGAATGAGCAGTTCTTC
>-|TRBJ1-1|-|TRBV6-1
CASNTQMGGVPEAFF
TGTGCCAGCAATACTCAGATGGGTGGAGTCCCTGAAGCTTTCTTT
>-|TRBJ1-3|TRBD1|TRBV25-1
CASRAGGSGNTIYF
TGTGCCAGCAGAGCAGGGGGCTCTGGAAACACCATATATTTT
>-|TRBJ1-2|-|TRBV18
CASSLDRPGYTF
TGTGCCAGCTCACTCGACAGGCCGGGCTACACCTTC